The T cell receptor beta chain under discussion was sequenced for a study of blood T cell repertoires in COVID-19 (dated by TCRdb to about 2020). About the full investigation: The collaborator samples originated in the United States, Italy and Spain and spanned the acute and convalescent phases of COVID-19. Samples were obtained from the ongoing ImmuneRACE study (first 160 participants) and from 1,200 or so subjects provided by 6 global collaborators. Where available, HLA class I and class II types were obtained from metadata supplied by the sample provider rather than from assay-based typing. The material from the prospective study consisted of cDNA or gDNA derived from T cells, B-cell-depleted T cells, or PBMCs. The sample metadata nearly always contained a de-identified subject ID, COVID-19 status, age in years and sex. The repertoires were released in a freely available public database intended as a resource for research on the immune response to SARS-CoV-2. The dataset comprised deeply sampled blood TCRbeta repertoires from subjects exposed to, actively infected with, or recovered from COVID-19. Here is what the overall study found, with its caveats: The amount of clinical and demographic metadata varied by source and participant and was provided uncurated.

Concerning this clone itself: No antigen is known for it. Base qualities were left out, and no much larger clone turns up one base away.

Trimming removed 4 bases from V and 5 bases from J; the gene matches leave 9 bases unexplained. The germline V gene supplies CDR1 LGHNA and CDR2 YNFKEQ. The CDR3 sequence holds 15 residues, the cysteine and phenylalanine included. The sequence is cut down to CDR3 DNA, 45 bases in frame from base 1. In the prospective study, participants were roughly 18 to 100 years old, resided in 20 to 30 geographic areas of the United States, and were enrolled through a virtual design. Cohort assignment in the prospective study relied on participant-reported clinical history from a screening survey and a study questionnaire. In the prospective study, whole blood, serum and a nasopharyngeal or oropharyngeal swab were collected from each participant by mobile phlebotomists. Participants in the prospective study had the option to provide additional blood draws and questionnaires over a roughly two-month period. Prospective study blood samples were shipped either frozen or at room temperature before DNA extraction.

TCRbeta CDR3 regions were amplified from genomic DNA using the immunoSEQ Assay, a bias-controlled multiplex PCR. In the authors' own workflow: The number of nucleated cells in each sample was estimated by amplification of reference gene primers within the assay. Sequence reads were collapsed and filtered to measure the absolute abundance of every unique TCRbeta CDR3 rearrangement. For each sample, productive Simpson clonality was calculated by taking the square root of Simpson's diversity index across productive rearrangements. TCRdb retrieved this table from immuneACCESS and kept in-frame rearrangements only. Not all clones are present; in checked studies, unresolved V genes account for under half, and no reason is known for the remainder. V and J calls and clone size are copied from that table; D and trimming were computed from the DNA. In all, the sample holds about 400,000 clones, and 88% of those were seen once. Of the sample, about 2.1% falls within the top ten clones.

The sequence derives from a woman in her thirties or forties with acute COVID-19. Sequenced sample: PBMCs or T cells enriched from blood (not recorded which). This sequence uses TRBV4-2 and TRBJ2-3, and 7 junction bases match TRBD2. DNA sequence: TGTGCCAGCAGCCCCGGGAGCGGGGAGGTAGATACGCAGTATTTT. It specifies CASSPGSGEVDTQYF.